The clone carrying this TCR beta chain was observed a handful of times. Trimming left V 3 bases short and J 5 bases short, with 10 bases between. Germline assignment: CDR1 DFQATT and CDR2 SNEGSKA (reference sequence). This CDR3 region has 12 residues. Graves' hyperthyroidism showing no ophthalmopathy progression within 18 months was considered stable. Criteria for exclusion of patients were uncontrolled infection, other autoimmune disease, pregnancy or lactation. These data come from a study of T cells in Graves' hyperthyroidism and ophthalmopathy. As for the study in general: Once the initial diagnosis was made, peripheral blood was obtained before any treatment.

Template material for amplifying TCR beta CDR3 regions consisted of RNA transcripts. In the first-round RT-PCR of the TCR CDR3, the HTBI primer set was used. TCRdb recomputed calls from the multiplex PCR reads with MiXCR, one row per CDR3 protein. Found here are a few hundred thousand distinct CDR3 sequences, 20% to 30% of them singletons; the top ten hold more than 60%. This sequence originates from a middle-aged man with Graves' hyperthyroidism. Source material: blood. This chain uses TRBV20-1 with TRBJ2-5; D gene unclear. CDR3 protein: CSARVSRETQYF. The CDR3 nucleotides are TGCAGTGCTAGGGTTAGCCGCGAGACCCAGTACTTC.